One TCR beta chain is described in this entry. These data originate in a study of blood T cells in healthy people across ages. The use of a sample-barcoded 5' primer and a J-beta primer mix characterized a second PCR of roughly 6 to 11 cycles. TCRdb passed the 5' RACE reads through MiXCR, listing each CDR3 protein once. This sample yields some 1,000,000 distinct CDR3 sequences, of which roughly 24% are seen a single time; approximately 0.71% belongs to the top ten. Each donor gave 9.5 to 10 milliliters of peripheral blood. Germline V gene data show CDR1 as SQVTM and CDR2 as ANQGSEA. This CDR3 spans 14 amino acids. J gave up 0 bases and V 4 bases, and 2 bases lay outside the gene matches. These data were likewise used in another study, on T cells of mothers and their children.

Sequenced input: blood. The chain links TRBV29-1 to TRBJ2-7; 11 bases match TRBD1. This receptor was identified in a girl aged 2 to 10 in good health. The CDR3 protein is CSVAGTGGSYEQYF. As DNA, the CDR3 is TGCAGCGTTGCAGGGACAGGGGGCTCCTACGAGCAGTACTTC.